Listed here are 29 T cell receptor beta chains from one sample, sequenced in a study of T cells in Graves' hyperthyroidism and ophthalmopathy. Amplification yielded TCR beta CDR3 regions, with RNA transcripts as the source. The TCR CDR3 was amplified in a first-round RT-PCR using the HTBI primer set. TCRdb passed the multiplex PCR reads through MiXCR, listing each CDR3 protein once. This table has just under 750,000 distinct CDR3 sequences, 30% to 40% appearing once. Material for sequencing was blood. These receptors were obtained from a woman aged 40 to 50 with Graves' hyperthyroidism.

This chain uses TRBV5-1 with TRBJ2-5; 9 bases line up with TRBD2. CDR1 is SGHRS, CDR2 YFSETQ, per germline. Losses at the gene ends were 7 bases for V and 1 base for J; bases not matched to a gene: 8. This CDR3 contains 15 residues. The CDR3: CASADPSGTQETQYF. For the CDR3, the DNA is TGCGCCAGCGCCGATCCTAGCGGGACCCAAGAGACCCAGTACTTC.

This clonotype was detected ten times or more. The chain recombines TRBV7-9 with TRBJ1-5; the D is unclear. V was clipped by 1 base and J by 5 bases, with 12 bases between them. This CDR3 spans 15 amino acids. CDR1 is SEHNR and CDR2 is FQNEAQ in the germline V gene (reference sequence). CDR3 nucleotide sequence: TGTGCCAGCAGCTTAGGGTCGGTTGGGGATCAGCCCCAGCATTTT. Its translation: CASSLGSVGDQPQHF.

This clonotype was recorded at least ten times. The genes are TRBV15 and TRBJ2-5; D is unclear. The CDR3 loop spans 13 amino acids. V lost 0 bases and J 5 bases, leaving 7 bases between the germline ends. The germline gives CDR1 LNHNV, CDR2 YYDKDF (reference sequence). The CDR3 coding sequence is TGTGCCACCAGCAGAGATCAGAGGGAGACCCAGTACTTC. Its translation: CATSRDQRETQYF.

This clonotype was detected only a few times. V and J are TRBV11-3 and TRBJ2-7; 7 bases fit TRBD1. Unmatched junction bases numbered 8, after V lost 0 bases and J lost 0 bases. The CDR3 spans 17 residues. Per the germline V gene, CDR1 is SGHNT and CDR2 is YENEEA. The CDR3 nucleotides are TGTGCCAGCAGCTTAGATCGAGGGACAGCTTCCTCCTACGAGCAGTACTTC. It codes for CASSLDRGTASSYEQYF.

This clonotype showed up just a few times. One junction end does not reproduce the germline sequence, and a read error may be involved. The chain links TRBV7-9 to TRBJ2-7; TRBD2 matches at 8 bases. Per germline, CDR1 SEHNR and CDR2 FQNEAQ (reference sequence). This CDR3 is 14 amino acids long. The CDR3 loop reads CASSVAGPSYEQYF. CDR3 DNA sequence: TGTGCCAGCAGCGTAGCGGGGCCGTCCTACGAGCAGTACTTC.

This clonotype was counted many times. CDR3 protein: CASSLLGRGDYGYTF. The DNA of the CDR3 is TGCGCCAGCAGCTTGCTAGGCAGGGGCGATTATGGCTACACCTTC. V usage is TRBV5-1 and J usage is TRBJ1-2; TRBD1 is a possible D gene (6 bases). The length of the CDR3 is 15 residues. V was clipped by 1 base and J by 5 bases, with 15 bases between them. Germline CDR1 reads SGHRS; CDR2 reads YFSETQ.

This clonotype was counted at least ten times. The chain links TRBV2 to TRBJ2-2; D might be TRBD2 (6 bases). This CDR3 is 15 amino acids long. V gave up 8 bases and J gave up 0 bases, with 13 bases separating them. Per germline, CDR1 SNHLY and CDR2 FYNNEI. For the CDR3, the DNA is TGTGCCAGCGGCTCTAGCGTCGCGAACACCGGGGAGCTGTTTTTT. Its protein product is CASGSSVANTGELFF.

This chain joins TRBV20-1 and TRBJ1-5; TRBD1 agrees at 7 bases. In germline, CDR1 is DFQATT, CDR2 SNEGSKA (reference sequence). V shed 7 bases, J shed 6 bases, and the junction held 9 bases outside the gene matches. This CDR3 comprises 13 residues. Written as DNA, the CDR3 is TGCAGTGGTTCAGACAGGGAACGTCAGCCCCAGCATTTT. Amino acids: CSGSDRERQPQHF.

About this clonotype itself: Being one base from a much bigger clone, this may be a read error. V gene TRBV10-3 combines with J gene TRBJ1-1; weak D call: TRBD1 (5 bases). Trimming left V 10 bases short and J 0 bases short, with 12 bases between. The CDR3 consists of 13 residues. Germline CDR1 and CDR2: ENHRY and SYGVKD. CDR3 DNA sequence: TGTGCCAGCATGCGACAGTTGAACACTGAAGCTTTCTTT. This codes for CASMRQLNTEAFF.

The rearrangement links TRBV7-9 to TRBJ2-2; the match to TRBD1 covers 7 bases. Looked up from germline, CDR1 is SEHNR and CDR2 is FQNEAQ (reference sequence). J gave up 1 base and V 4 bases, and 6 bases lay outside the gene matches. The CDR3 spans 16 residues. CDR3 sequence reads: CASSSGQARNTGELFF. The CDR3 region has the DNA TGTGCCAGCAGCTCCGGACAGGCCCGGAACACCGGGGAGCTGTTTTTT.

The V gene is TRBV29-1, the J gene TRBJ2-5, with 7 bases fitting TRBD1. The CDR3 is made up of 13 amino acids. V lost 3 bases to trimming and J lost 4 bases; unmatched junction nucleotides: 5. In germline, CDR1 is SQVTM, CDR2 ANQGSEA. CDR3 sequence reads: CSVDQGVGETQYF. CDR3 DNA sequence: TGCAGCGTTGATCAGGGGGTAGGAGAGACCCAGTACTTC.

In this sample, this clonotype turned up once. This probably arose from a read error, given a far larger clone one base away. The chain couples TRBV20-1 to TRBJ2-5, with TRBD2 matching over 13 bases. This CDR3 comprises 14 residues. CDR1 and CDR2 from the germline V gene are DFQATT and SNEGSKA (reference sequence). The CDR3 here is CSAPGLAGKEIQYF. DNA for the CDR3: TGCAGTGCTCCGGGACTAGCGGGGAAAGAGATCCAGTACTTC.

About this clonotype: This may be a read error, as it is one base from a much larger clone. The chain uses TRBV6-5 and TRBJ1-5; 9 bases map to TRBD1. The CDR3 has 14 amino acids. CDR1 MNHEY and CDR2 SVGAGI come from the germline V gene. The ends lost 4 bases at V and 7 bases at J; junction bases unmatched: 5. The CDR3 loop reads CASSWGQGDQPQHF. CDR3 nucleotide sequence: TGTGCCAGCAGTTGGGGACAGGGTGACCAGCCCCAGCATTTT.

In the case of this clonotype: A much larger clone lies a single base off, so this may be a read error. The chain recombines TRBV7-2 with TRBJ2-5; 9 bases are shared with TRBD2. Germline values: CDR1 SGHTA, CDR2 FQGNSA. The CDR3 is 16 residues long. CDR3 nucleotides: TGTGCCAGCAGCTCCAGCGGCGGGGGGGCCTACGAGATCCAGTACTTC. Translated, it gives CASSSSGGGAYEIQYF.

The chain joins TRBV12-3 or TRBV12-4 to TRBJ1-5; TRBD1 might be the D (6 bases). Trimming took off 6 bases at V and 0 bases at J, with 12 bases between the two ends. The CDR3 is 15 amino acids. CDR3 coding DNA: TGTGCCAGCAGGACAGGCGCCAATAGCAATCAGCCCCAGCATTTT. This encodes CASRTGANSNQPQHF.

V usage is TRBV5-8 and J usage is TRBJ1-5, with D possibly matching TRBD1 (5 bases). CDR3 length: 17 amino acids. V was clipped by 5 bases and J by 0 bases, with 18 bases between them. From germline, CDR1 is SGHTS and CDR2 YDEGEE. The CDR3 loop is CASSPGTPLSSNQPQHF. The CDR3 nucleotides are TGTGCCAGCAGTCCCGGGACGCCCTTAAGTAGCAATCAGCCCCAGCATTTT. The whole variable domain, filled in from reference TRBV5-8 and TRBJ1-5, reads EAGVTQSPTHLIKTRGQQATLRCSPISGHTSVYWYQQALGLGLQFLLWYDEGEERNRGNFPPRFSGRQFPNYSSELNVNALELEDSALYLCASSPGTPLSSNQPQHFGDGTRLSIL.

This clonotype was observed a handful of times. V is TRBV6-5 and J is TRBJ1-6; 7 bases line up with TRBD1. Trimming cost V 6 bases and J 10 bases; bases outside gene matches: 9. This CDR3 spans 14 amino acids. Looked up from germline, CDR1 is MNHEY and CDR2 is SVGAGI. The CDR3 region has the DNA TGTGCCAGCAGGATGACAGGGTCGGGCTCACCCCTCCACTTT. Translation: CASRMTGSGSPLHF.

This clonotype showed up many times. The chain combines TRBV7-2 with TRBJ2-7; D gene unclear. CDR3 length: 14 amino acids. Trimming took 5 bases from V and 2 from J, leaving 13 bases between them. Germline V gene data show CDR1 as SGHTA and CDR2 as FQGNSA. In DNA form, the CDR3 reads TGTGCCAGCAGCCTGCACCTTCAGGCCTACGAGCAGTACTTC. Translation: CASSLHLQAYEQYF. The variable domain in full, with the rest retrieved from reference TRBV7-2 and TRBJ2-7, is GAGVSQSPSNKVTEKGKDVELRCDPISGHTALYWYRQSLGQGLEFLIYFQGNSAPDKSGLPSDRFSAERTGGSVSTLTIQRTQQEDSAVYLCASSLHLQAYEQYFGPGTRLTVT.

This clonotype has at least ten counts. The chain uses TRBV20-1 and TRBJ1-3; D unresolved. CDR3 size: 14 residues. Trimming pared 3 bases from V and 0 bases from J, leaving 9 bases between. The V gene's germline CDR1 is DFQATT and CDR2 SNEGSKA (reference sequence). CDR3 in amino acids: CSARAYGSGNTIYF. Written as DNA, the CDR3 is TGCAGTGCTAGGGCTTATGGCTCTGGAAACACCATATATTTT.

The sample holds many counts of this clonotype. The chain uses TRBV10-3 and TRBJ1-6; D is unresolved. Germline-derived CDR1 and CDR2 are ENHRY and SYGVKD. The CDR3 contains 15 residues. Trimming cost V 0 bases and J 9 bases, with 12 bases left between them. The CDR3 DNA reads TGTGCCATCAGTGAGTCGATGACGGGGAGTTCACCCCTCCACTTT. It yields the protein CAISESMTGSSPLHF.

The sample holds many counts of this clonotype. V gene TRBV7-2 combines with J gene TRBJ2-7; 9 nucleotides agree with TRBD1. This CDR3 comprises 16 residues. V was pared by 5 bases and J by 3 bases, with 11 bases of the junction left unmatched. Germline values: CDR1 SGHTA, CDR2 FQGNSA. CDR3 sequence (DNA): TGTGCCAGCAGCCGGGACAGGGTGATAGAAGGCTACGAGCAGTACTTC. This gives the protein CASSRDRVIEGYEQYF.

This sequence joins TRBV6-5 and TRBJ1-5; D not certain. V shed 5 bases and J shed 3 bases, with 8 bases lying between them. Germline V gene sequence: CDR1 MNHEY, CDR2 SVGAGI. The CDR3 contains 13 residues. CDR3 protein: CASSRSSNQPQHF. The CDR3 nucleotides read TGTGCCAGCAGTCGGAGCTCCAATCAGCCCCAGCATTTT.

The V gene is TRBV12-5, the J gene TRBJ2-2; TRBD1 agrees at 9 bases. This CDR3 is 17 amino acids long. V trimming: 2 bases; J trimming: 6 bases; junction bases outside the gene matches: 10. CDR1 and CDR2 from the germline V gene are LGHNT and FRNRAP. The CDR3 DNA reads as TGTGCTAGTGGTTTGCCCCCAGGGACAGGGCAATCCGGGGAGCTGTTTTTT. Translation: CASGLPPGTGQSGELFF.

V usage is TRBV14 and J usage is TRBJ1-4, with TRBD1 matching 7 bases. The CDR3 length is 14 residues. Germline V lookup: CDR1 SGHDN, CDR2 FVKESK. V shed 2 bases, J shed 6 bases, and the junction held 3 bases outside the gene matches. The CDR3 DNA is TGTGCCAGCAGCCAAAACAGGGGAGATGAAAAACTGTTTTTT. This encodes CASSQNRGDEKLFF.

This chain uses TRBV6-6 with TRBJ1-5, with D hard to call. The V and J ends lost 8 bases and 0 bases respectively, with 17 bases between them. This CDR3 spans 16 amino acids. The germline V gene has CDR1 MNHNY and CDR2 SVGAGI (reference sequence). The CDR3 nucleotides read TGTGCCAGCTCCCCCGGGCAGCATTATAGCAATCAGCCCCAGCATTTT. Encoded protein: CASSPGQHYSNQPQHF.

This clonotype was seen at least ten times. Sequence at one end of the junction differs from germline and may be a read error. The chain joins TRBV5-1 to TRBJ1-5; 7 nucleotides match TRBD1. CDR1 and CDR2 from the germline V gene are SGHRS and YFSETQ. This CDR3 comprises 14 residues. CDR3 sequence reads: CASSPGQANQPQHF. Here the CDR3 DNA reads TGTGCCAGCAGCCCCGGACAGGCCAATCAGCCCCAGCATTTT.

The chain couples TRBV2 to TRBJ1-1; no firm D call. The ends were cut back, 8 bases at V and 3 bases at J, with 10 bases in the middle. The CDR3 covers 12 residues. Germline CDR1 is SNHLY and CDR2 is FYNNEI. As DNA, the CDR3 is TGTGCCAGCGGGCCCAGAGACACTGAAGCTTTCTTT. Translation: CASGPRDTEAFF.

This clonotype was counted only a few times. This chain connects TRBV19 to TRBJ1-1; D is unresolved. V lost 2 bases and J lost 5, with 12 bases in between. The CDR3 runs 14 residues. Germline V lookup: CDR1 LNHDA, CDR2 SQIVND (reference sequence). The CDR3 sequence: CASSIRSVSTEAFF. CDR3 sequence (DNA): TGTGCCAGTAGTATAAGATCGGTCTCAACTGAAGCTTTCTTT.

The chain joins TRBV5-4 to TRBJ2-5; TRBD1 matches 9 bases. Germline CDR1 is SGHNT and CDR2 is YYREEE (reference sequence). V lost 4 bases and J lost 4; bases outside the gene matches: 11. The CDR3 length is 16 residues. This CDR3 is CASSRSWTGVTETQYF. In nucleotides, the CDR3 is TGTGCCAGCAGCCGTTCCTGGACAGGGGTCACAGAGACCCAGTACTTC.